This passage covers 2 T cell receptor beta chains from one sample sequenced in a study of blood T cell repertoires in COVID-19. Produced via immunoSEQ multiplex PCR; TCRdb's table is partial and in-frame only. The profile shows 150,000 or so clones, about 80% of them singletons. Material: PBMCs or T cells enriched from blood (not recorded which). Every receptor here comes from a man over 45 who had recovered from COVID-19.

The rearrangement joins TRBV12-3 or TRBV12-4 to TRBJ2-7; D is possibly TRBD1 (5 bases). The length of the CDR3 is 12 residues. Trimming shortened V by 5 bases and J by 2 bases, and 7 bases separated the two germline ends. CDR3 loop: CASSLTAYEQYF. The CDR3 DNA follows: TGTGCCAGCAGTCTGACAGCCTACGAGCAGTACTTC.

The DNA for the CDR3 is TGTGCCAGCAGACCCGGGGGGCCTGGAAACACCATATATTTT. Its protein product is CASRPGGPGNTIYF. The chain uses TRBV28 and TRBJ1-3; perhaps TRBD1 as D (6 bases). The CDR3 is 14 residues long. With 6 bases removed from V and 2 bases from J, the gap between germline ends came to 11 bases. Germline CDR1 MDHEN, CDR2 SYDVKM.